The 32 T cell receptor beta chains below come from one sample, sequenced in a study of cytomegalovirus exposure and HLA in healthy donors. Amplification used 60 Vbeta primers and 13 Jbeta primers. Profiling relied on immunoSEQ multiplex PCR, and the TCRdb table lists in-frame clones only, not all of them. This specimen shows tens of thousands of clones; the ten leading clones hold 1.4% to 1.5%. The sequencing input was PBMCs. Receptors were obtained from a woman aged 55-69 years in good health and CMV-seronegative.

V usage is TRBV5-1 and J usage is TRBJ2-7; TRBD2 aligns across 7 bases. The CDR3 has 15 residues. In germline, CDR1 is SGHRS, CDR2 YFSETQ. Trimming cost V 0 bases and J 2 bases; bases outside gene matches: 5. As DNA, the CDR3 is TGCGCCAGCAGCTTGGAGGCGGGAGCGCCCTACGAGCAGTACTTC. It yields the protein CASSLEAGAPYEQYF. Full variable domain (missing parts from reference TRBV5-1 and TRBJ2-7): KAGVTQTPRYLIKTRGQQVTLSCSPISGHRSVSWYQQTPGQGLQFLFEYFSETQRNKGNFPGRFSGRQFSNSRSEMNVSTLELGDSALYLCASSLEAGAPYEQYFGPGTRLTVT.

Of note for this clone: Mismatch with germline at one junction end may stem from a read error. The chain is built from TRBV15 and TRBJ2-3, with TRBD2 matching 10 bases. CDR3 length: 16 residues. Germline V lookup: CDR1 LNHNV, CDR2 YYDKDF (reference sequence). CDR3 sequence: CASSGGLAGEADTQYF. For the CDR3, the DNA is TGTGCCTCCAGCGGAGGTCTAGCGGGAGAGGCAGATACGCAGTATTTT.

The V and J genes are TRBV21-1 and TRBJ2-2; the D call of TRBD1 is as the table states it, not checked on the DNA. TRBV21-1 has pseudogene status. The length of the CDR3 is 14 residues. CDR3 amino acids: CASSPLAGPGELFF. CDR3 DNA: TGTGCCAGCAGCCCCCTGGCAGGCCCCGGGGAGCTGTTTTTT.

The rearrangement links TRBV7-6 to TRBJ2-1; 7 bases match TRBD1. Germline trimming cut 2 bases from V and 6 bases from J; bases unmatched to any gene: 4. The CDR3 has 14 amino acids. Germline V gene data show CDR1 as SGHVS and CDR2 as FNYEAQ. CDR3 residues: CASSLSGDSNEQFF. CDR3 DNA: TGTGCCAGCAGCTTAAGTGGGGACAGCAATGAGCAGTTCTTC.

The rearrangement links TRBV30 to TRBJ1-6, with TRBD1 matching 8 bases. The CDR3 has 14 residues. Germline loops: CDR1 GTSNPN, CDR2 SVGIG (reference sequence). Unmatched junction bases numbered 3, after V lost 2 bases and J lost 6 bases. This CDR3 is CAWSRQGSNSPLHF. CDR3 nucleotide sequence: TGTGCCTGGAGTCGACAGGGGAGTAATTCACCCCTCCACTTT.

The chain links TRBV5-1 to TRBJ2-3; 9 bases align to TRBD2. V trimming: 1 base; J trimming: 6 bases; junction bases outside the gene matches: 9. CDR3 size: 16 residues. Germline V gives CDR1 SGHRS, CDR2 YFSETQ. The CDR3 reads CASSLSWASGKDTQYF. DNA of the CDR3: TGCGCCAGCAGCTTGAGTTGGGCTAGCGGGAAGGATACGCAGTATTTT.

Notes on this clone: One end of the junction varies from germline; a read error may be responsible. The chain carries TRBV7-2 and TRBJ2-5; TRBD2 is a possible D gene (7 bases). CDR1 and CDR2 (germline): SGHTA, FQGNSA. The CDR3 extends over 14 amino acids. Here the CDR3 reads CASGFQGGGETQYF. The CDR3 DNA reads as TGTGCCAGCGGCTTTCAGGGAGGGGGAGAGACCCAGTACTTC.

V usage is TRBV19 and J usage is TRBJ1-2, with 11 bases lining up with TRBD1. V shed 9 bases and J 7 bases; nucleotides not matched to a gene: 16. The CDR3 totals 16 residues. From germline, CDR1 is LNHDA and CDR2 SQIVND (reference sequence). The CDR3 spells CASQNPTTGTGGGYTF. The CDR3 DNA is TGTGCCAGCCAAAATCCAACCACCGGGACAGGGGGTGGCTACACCTTC. The complete variable domain, with remaining parts taken from reference TRBV19 and TRBJ1-2, reads DGGITQSPKYLFRKEGQNVTLSCEQNLNHDAMYWYRQDPGQGLRLIYYSQIVNDFQKGDIAEGYSVSREKKESFPLTVTSAQKNPTAFYLCASQNPTTGTGGGYTFGSGTRLTVV.

The V call is TRBV10-2, the J call TRBJ2-3; 8 bases fit TRBD2. Germline-derived CDR1 and CDR2 are WSHSY and SAAADI. The CDR3 covers 13 residues. The trim removed 6 bases at V and 6 bases at J, leaving 5 bases unmatched. The DNA for the CDR3 is TGCGCCAGCAGGGGACTAGGTACTGATACGCAGTATTTT. Protein: CASRGLGTDTQYF.

The genes are TRBV5-1 and TRBJ2-7, with D possibly TRBD2 on 5 matching bases. Looked up from germline, CDR1 is SGHRS and CDR2 is YFSETQ. The CDR3 spans 12 residues. With 2 bases removed from V and 6 bases from J, the gap between germline ends came to 9 bases. Written as DNA, the CDR3 is TGCGCCAGCAGCTTCCCGGGGAGCGAGCAGTACTTC. Translating gives CASSFPGSEQYF. Drawing the rest from reference TRBV5-1 and TRBJ2-7, the complete variable domain is KAGVTQTPRYLIKTRGQQVTLSCSPISGHRSVSWYQQTPGQGLQFLFEYFSETQRNKGNFPGRFSGRQFSNSRSEMNVSTLELGDSALYLCASSFPGSEQYFGPGTRLTVT.

The genes are TRBV6-5 and TRBJ1-5; TRBD1 agrees at 8 bases. The germline gives CDR1 MNHEY, CDR2 SVGAGI. J was trimmed by 8 bases and V by 6 bases; bases with no gene match: 9. The length of the CDR3 is 14 residues. This CDR3 reads CASRLSGGKEPQHF. The CDR3 nucleotides are TGTGCCAGCAGACTTTCAGGGGGCAAAGAGCCCCAGCATTTT.

V and J are TRBV7-9 and TRBJ2-5; possible D gene TRBD2, 5 bases. The CDR3 runs to 15 residues. Germline V gives CDR1 SEHNR, CDR2 FQNEAQ (reference sequence). Trimming removed 4 bases at V and 4 bases at J, with 16 bases between. The DNA of the CDR3 is TGTGCCAGCAGCTCCCAGGCCCGAGGAGGAGAGACCCAGTACTTC. It codes for CASSSQARGGETQYF.

The chain has TRBV2 and TRBJ2-7; TRBD2 matches at 8 bases. Germline values: CDR1 SNHLY, CDR2 FYNNEI. This CDR3 is built from 15 residues. Trimming removed 2 bases from V and 1 base from J; junction bases left unmatched: 4. CDR3 in DNA: TGTGCCAGCAGTGAAAGGGTAGCGGGATCCTACGAGCAGTACTTC. It translates to CASSERVAGSYEQYF.

The chain carries TRBV7-9 and TRBJ2-2, with a tentative D call TRBD1 (6 bases). The V and J ends lost 1 base and 4 bases respectively, with 13 bases between them. The germline gives CDR1 SEHNR, CDR2 FQNEAQ (reference sequence). The CDR3 sequence is 16 residues long. CDR3 residues: CASSLGGTNPTGELFF. The CDR3 bases are TGTGCCAGCAGCTTAGGGGGGACAAACCCCACCGGGGAGCTGTTTTTT.

The V and J genes are TRBV18 and TRBJ2-1; possible D gene TRBD1, 6 bases. The V gene lost 4 bases and the J gene lost 10 bases, with 11 bases spanning the gap. The CDR3 loop spans 12 amino acids. CDR1 KGHSH and CDR2 LQKENI come from the germline V gene. Written as DNA, the CDR3 is TGTGCCAGCTCACAACAGGGCTGGGAGCAGTTCTTC. This encodes CASSQQGWEQFF.

The chain employs TRBV4-1 and TRBJ2-7, with D maybe TRBD1 (6 bases). The CDR3 totals 15 residues. Germline loops: CDR1 MGHRA, CDR2 YSYEKL. The V end was cut by 2 bases, the J end by 9 bases, with 20 bases between. CDR3 sequence: CASSQPGTQTLRQYF. CDR3 coding DNA: TGCGCCAGCAGCCAACCCGGGACACAAACCCTACGGCAGTACTTC.

The chain carries TRBV7-6 and TRBJ2-7, with 8 positions matching TRBD1. The junction had 3 bases not matched to a gene; V was cut back by 4 bases and J by 1 base. Germline loops: CDR1 SGHVS, CDR2 FNYEAQ. The CDR3 consists of 14 residues. This CDR3 is CASSSQGESYEQYF. CDR3 in DNA: TGTGCCAGCAGCTCACAGGGGGAGTCCTACGAGCAGTACTTC.

This chain uses TRBV5-1 with TRBJ1-2, with D possibly being TRBD1 (5 bases). The V end was cut by 1 base, the J end by 4 bases, with 14 bases between. The germline CDR1 and CDR2 sequences are SGHRS and YFSETQ. CDR3 length: 15 residues. CDR3 protein: CASSLSSDIGYGYTF. The CDR3 DNA sequence: TGCGCCAGCAGCTTGTCTTCGGACATCGGCTATGGCTACACCTTC.

The rearrangement uses TRBV5-5 and TRBJ2-6; D is uncertain. Germline V CDR1 and CDR2: SGHKS, YYEKEE (reference sequence). The CDR3 sequence is 15 residues long. Trimming removed 4 bases at V and 0 bases at J, with 8 bases between. The CDR3, as DNA: TGTGCCAGCAGCCACCGACTCTCTGGGGCCAACGTCCTGACTTTC. Residues: CASSHRLSGANVLTF. The whole variable domain, remainder taken from reference TRBV5-5 and TRBJ2-6, is DAGVTQSPTHLIKTRGQQVTLRCSPISGHKSVSWYQQVLGQGPQFIFQYYEKEERGRGNFPDRFSARQFPNYSSELNVNALLLGDSALYLCASSHRLSGANVLTFGAGSRLTVL.

The chain joins TRBV7-2 to TRBJ1-2; no reliable D call. The ends were cut back, 5 bases at V and 8 bases at J, with 15 bases in the middle. CDR3 length: 13 residues. The germline gives CDR1 SGHTA, CDR2 FQGNSA. This CDR3 reads CASSRREGRGYTF. In nucleotides, the CDR3 is TGTGCCAGCAGCCGGAGGGAGGGTCGAGGCTACACCTTC. The whole variable domain, filled in from reference TRBV7-2 and TRBJ1-2, reads GAGVSQSPSNKVTEKGKDVELRCDPISGHTALYWYRQSLGQGLEFLIYFQGNSAPDKSGLPSDRFSAERTGGSVSTLTIQRTQQEDSAVYLCASSRREGRGYTFGSGTRLTVV.

The rearrangement joins TRBV13 to TRBJ1-1, with D perhaps matching TRBD1 (5 bases). Trimming took 5 bases from V and 1 from J, leaving 8 bases between them. The germline gives CDR1 PRHDT, CDR2 FYEKMQ (reference sequence). This CDR3 has 13 residues. The CDR3 DNA reads as TGTGCCAGCAGCCTGGGGGGGAACACTGAAGCTTTCTTT. Its translation is CASSLGGNTEAFF.

This chain links TRBV27 with TRBJ2-1, with TRBD2 as a possible D gene (6 bases). V was cut by 6 bases and J by 8 bases, with 20 bases left in between. In germline, CDR1 is MNHEY, CDR2 SMNVEV (reference sequence). The CDR3 length is 15 residues. The CDR3 DNA sequence: TGTGCCAGCAGCTCACCGGGAGCTGCGAAGGATGAGCAGTTCTTC. Translated: CASSSPGAAKDEQFF.

The chain has TRBV6-1 and TRBJ2-1; possible D gene TRBD2, 6 bases. With 1 base removed from V and 6 bases from J, the gap between germline ends came to 25 bases. Germline CDR1 is MNHNS and CDR2 is SASEGT. This CDR3 is 19 amino acids long. CDR3 amino acids: CASSEVPPVMAGSLNEQFF. The CDR3 DNA sequence: TGTGCCAGCAGTGAAGTCCCCCCGGTGATGGCGGGATCTCTCAATGAGCAGTTCTTC.

The chain combines TRBV2 with TRBJ2-7; 9 bases align to TRBD2. From germline, CDR1 is SNHLY and CDR2 FYNNEI. The CDR3 covers 16 residues. The V segment lost 7 bases and the J segment 2 bases; nucleotides outside the gene matches: 12. CDR3 coding DNA: TGTGCCAGCAAAGGCGAAGCGGGAGGACGGGCCTACGAGCAGTACTTC. It specifies CASKGEAGGRAYEQYF.

CDR3 amino acids: CASSMVAGGSNQPQHF. In DNA form, the CDR3 reads TGTGCCAGTAGTATGGTAGCAGGGGGCAGCAATCAGCCCCAGCATTTT. The V call is TRBV19, the J call TRBJ1-5; 8 nucleotides align to TRBD1. V gave up 3 bases and J gave up 1 base; unmatched junction bases: 5. The germline gives CDR1 LNHDA, CDR2 SQIVND (reference sequence). The CDR3 totals 16 residues.

The V and J genes are TRBV7-9 and TRBJ1-5; no clear D. The CDR3 runs to 12 residues. Deletions cut 2 bases from V and 5 bases from J, with 4 bases between. Looked up from germline, CDR1 is SEHNR and CDR2 is FQNEAQ (reference sequence). CDR3 DNA: TGTGCCAGCAGCTTAATCGATCAGCCCCAGCATTTT. Amino acids: CASSLIDQPQHF.

CDR3 region: CASSFGSGSRIETQYF. The CDR3 DNA reads TGCGCCAGCAGCTTTGGGAGCGGGAGTCGAATTGAGACCCAGTACTTC. The chain has TRBV5-1 and TRBJ2-5; 8 nucleotides match TRBD2. The CDR3 is made up of 16 amino acids. The germline V gene has CDR1 SGHRS and CDR2 YFSETQ. V shed 2 bases and J 5 bases; nucleotides not matched to a gene: 11. The complete variable domain, with remaining parts taken from reference TRBV5-1 and TRBJ2-5, reads KAGVTQTPRYLIKTRGQQVTLSCSPISGHRSVSWYQQTPGQGLQFLFEYFSETQRNKGNFPGRFSGRQFSNSRSEMNVSTLELGDSALYLCASSFGSGSRIETQYFGPGTRLLVL.

CDR3 nucleotide sequence: TGTGCCAGCAGCCAAAAACCGGGACTAGCGGGAGGGCCTCGGTACAATGAGCAGTTCTTC. Residues: CASSQKPGLAGGPRYNEQFF. The chain recombines TRBV14 with TRBJ2-1, with 16 bases aligning to TRBD2. The germline V gene has CDR1 SGHDN and CDR2 FVKESK. J was trimmed by 4 bases and V by 2 bases; bases with no gene match: 11. The CDR3 runs 20 residues.

V usage is TRBV7-6 and J usage is TRBJ2-5; a possible D gene is TRBD1 (5 bases). This CDR3 is 16 amino acids long. Looked up from germline, CDR1 is SGHVS and CDR2 is FNYEAQ. V lost 1 base, J lost 5 bases, and 17 bases lay in between. CDR3 DNA sequence: TGTGCCAGCAGCTTAGGAGGACACTGGCCCGGTGAGACCCAGTACTTC. Translated, it gives CASSLGGHWPGETQYF.

The J gene is TRBJ2-1, the V gene TRBV7-8; TRBD2 matches at 8 bases. This CDR3 is built from 14 residues. Germline V gene lookup returns CDR1 SGHVS and CDR2 FQNEAQ. J was trimmed by 4 bases and V by 3 bases; bases with no gene match: 2. DNA for the CDR3: TGTGCCAGCAGCTTGGGACTAGATTACAATGAGCAGTTCTTC. The encoded protein is CASSLGLDYNEQFF.

The chain couples TRBV5-1 to TRBJ2-2; tentatively, D is TRBD1 (6 bases). In germline, CDR1 is SGHRS, CDR2 YFSETQ. The CDR3 covers 15 residues. V lost 3 bases and J lost 4, with 13 bases in between. The CDR3 loop is CASSSLGAGTGELFF. CDR3 DNA sequence: TGCGCCAGCAGCTCTCTGGGGGCGGGCACCGGGGAGCTGTTTTTT. The variable domain in full, with the rest retrieved from reference TRBV5-1 and TRBJ2-2, is KAGVTQTPRYLIKTRGQQVTLSCSPISGHRSVSWYQQTPGQGLQFLFEYFSETQRNKGNFPGRFSGRQFSNSRSEMNVSTLELGDSALYLCASSSLGAGTGELFFGEGSRLTVL.

V usage is TRBV19 and J usage is TRBJ2-3, with TRBD2 matching 7 bases. The germline CDR1 and CDR2 sequences are LNHDA and SQIVND (reference sequence). The CDR3 is 14 residues long. V lost 9 bases to trimming and J lost 2 bases; unmatched junction nucleotides: 8. The CDR3 is CASSLAALTDTQYF. In nucleotides, the CDR3 is TGTGCCAGCTCGCTAGCGGCCCTCACAGATACGCAGTATTTT.